The source of this T cell receptor (beta chain) is a study of regulatory T cells in long-lasting Graves disease (dated by TCRdb to the early 2020s). Context from the whole study: Newly diagnosed Graves' disease patients had taken antithyroid drugs for less than 3 months. Persistent Graves' disease patients were compared with newly diagnosed Graves' disease patients by peripheral blood TCR sequencing and RNA sequencing. The study was conducted in China and was registered as a clinical trial. A total of roughly 33 samples underwent TCR sequencing: about 13 from persistent and roughly 20 from newly diagnosed Graves' disease patients.

The receptor library was made with multiplex PCR. TCRdb shows the sequencer as Illumina HiSeq 4000. To build TCR beta libraries, CDR3 regions were amplified by Arm-PCR using iRepertoire HTBI primers. Before sequencing, the PCR products went through gel purification. The study's own analysis went as follows. A total of fewer than 70 TRBV and 14 TRBJ segments were identified across samples and were used for gene usage analysis of CDR3 amino acid clonotypes. Filtered high-quality paired reads were merged into contigs using COPE and FqMerger. BLAST was used to align contigs to IMGT TRBV, TRBD and TRBJ reference genes, and CDR3 was defined according to IMGT. Any clonotype with a frequency above 0.1% was classified as a highly expanded clone. Repertoire diversity was measured by Shannon entropy, and V-J evenness by the Gini coefficient. Public clonotypes were defined as clonotypes shared by more than one individual. Clones were called with MiXCR by TCRdb after fastp trimmed the public reads at Q25, and only in-frame beta chains were retained. Each entry is one CDR3 protein sequence, shown with its most common DNA and genes. TCRdb, not the original authors, processed these V and J calls. The sample yields about 540,000 distinct CDR3 sequences; approximately 12% were counted once. Over 7.5% of the sample is held by the ten biggest clonotypes.

Summary of the overall study and its limitations: Only the TCR beta chain was sequenced and analyzed. TRBV28, TRBJ1-2 and TRBJ2-5 were preferentially used in persistent disease, while TRBV20-1 and TRBJ2-1 were favored in newly diagnosed disease. Peripheral blood alone was examined, since thyroid tissue, which constituted the primary lesion, could not be accessed. Compared with newly diagnosed patients, persistent Graves' disease patients had lower TCR Shannon entropy and fewer highly expanded clones, which suggests clonal expansion. The authors acknowledged the small sample size as a limitation that may reduce accuracy. Patients with persistent disease shared more public clonotypes (about 3,000) than newly diagnosed patients did (966).

The CDR3 numbers 13 residues from cysteine through phenylalanine. Only the CDR3 part of the read is kept: 39 bases, read in frame from the first base. V ends up 3 bases short and J 6 bases short, with an unmatched junction base count of 6. CDR1 and CDR2, looked up from the germline V gene (reference sequence), are DFQATT and SNEGSKA. The meaning of the sample's time point label: newly diagnosed GD, antithyroid drugs for less than 3 months. RNA was extracted from PBMCs in TRIzol for both TCR sequencing and RNA sequencing. The diagnosis of Graves' disease was made according to American Thyroid Association guidelines. The patients came from an endocrinology department in Xi'an, China. Each patient gave 7 to 9.5 milliliters of peripheral blood, collected in an EDTA anticoagulant tube. Ficoll Paque Plus density gradient separation was used to isolate PBMCs, and no additional T cell sorting was done. An Agilent 2100 Bioanalyzer and agarose gel were used to check RNA quality, while a NanoDrop 2000 measured RNA concentration.

This clonotype was detected many times. The antigen it binds to is not known. The sample holds no much larger clone one base away, and base qualities are not on file. The same data also went into a second study, on T cells in Graves' hyperthyroidism and ophthalmopathy. The second study's paper adds: A patient counted as having stable Graves' hyperthyroidism if no progression to ophthalmopathy occurred over 18 months of follow-up. Hyperthyroidism patients were newly diagnosed, with disease duration under 2 months, and aged 18 to 65 years. Exclusion was applied to patients with uncontrolled infections, other autoimmune diseases, pregnancy or lactation. Diagnoses relied on clinical symptoms, serum thyroxine and TRAb, thyroid ultrasound and orbital computed tomography. For the first round of RT-PCR on the TCR CDR3, the HTBI primer set was used together with the Qiagen OneStep RT-PCR kit. Most expanded thyroid clonotypes (frequency above 0.001) were also found in blood, which suggests that blood repertoires may mirror thyroid immune responses. A model built on a 13 V-J signature distinguished ophthalmopathy from stable hyperthyroidism, reaching roughly 88% sensitivity and 81.08% specificity in cross-validation and 80%/75% in testing. During validation, the model predicted progression to ophthalmopathy a median of around 6 months ahead of onset, with around 65% sensitivity and more than 72% specificity. TCR V-J signatures able to tell the groups apart were searched for in a discovery cohort of around 95 patients, of whom roughly 42 had Graves' ophthalmopathy and about 60 had stable Graves' hyperthyroidism. An independent validation cohort of around 19 hyperthyroidism patients and about 15 patients who later progressed to ophthalmopathy tested prospective prediction of ophthalmopathy. The approximately 97 discovery patients were randomly divided into training and test sets at a 7:3 ratio. The study also compared thyroid tissue and blood T-cell repertoires from about six Graves' hyperthyroidism patients. After blood sampling, hyperthyroidism patients were treated with methimazole at a starting dose of 30 mg daily, and ophthalmopathy patients were treated with high-dose intravenous methylprednisolone. Libraries were constructed in a second round of multiplex PCR, after which size selection and purification were performed. Paired-end sequencing of the libraries was performed with 100 bp reads on an Illumina HiSeq2000. Raw data were processed with SOAPnuke, discarding reads with adapters, uncalled bases, mean Phred below 15, or no exact constant-primer or identifier match. COPE v1.2.5 was used to merge high-quality paired reads, and clonotypes were defined as unique nucleotide sequences. Clonotypes were aligned to IMGT TRBV, TRBD and TRBJ reference segments using MiTCR v1.1. The analysis included only V-J combinations with a frequency above 0.0001, which together covered more than 98% of the repertoires. A TCS score was defined as the ratio of F50 (clonal expansion) to E x V (chaos), with BLOSUM62-based TCRdist applied between CDR3 peptides within each V-J. Welch's t-statistics and random forest reduced around 520 V-J features to roughly 13, which were used in a naive Bayes classifier (R e1071). Sample size was not statistically predetermined, and investigators were not blinded to group allocation. TCR Vbeta CDR3 sequencing of some 140 peripheral blood samples (approximately 44 ophthalmopathy, roughly 72 hyperthyroidism and approximately 17 progressor patients) is reported in the paper.

The sequences come from peripheral blood mononuclear cells (PBMCs), collected at new diagnosis, from a patient treated with antithyroid drugs. Recombination linked TRBV20-1 to TRBJ2-7, and TRBD2 aligns with 9 junction nucleotides. The sequence was obtained from a man aged 30 to 45 with Graves disease. Donor details come from another sample of the same person, matched by shared clones. DNA sequence: TGCAGTGCTAGCCGGAAAGCGGGGGGCGAGCAGTACTTC. The encoded protein is CSASRKAGGEQYF.